This TCR beta chain was identified in a study of blood T cells in healthy people across ages. Primed by a sample-barcoded 5' primer and a J-beta primer mix, a second PCR proceeded for about 7 to 11 cycles. TCRdb fed the 5' RACE reads into MiXCR, producing one record per CDR3 protein. Of 1.2 million to 1.5 million distinct CDR3 sequences listed, around 42% were seen once; the top ten hold 7% to 9%. This clonotype appeared a few times. CDR1 is DFQATT, CDR2 SNEGSKA, per germline (reference sequence). The CDR3 runs to 14 residues. With 5 bases clipped from V and 1 base from J, the junction kept 1 base outside the gene matches.

The genes are TRBV20-1 and TRBJ2-2; 10 bases are shared with TRBD2. The specimen was blood. The sequence was collected from a young woman in good health. CDR3 loop: CSAQRGGNTGELFF. The CDR3 DNA reads as TGCAGTGCTCAGCGGGGGGGGAACACCGGGGAGCTGTTTTTT.